Below, one T cell receptor (beta chain) is given with its context. Its antigen is as yet unknown. The CDR3 runs to 17 residues. V gave up 9 bases and J gave up 0 bases, with 22 bases separating them. Germline CDR1 and CDR2: SGHRS and YFSETQ. This sample was taken from a study of cytomegalovirus exposure and HLA in healthy donors. Study-level results: Presence/absence analyses rested on an assumption that sequencing depth was roughly uniform across donors. The only immune exposure information that was available was CMV serostatus.

A multiplex PCR was run with 60 Vbeta primers and 13 Jbeta primers. The method was immunoSEQ multiplex PCR; TCRdb's version includes in-frame clones alone and lacks a portion of them. The sample includes some 110,000 clones, around 80% seen only once; the top ten take around 6.4%. The material sequenced was PBMCs. The chain uses TRBV5-1 and TRBJ1-5; D is perhaps TRBD1 (6 bases). This sequence originates from a woman in her forties or fifties in good health and CMV-seropositive. CDR3 DNA sequence: TGCGCCATCTATACAGATTCGGGACACCCTAGCAATCAGCCCCAGCATTTT. Translation: CAIYTDSGHPSNQPQHF.